The 7 T cell receptor beta chains below come from one sample, sequenced in a study of Ad26.COV2.S vaccination and SARS-CoV-2 variants. The assay was immunoSEQ multiplex PCR, and TCRdb's table has in-frame clones only and misses some. This sample has around 450,000 clones, with about 88% found just once. Treatment meaning: some 19 received Ad26.COV2.S at low or high dose, single or two shots; 5 received placebo; per-sample allocation not given. Sampling was done on day 63 after the first vaccine or placebo injection. This sample comprised peripheral blood, obtained in a trial of Ad26.COV2.S vaccine versus placebo. The receptors come from a person between 18 and 60 years old who received the Ad26.COV2.S COVID-19 vaccine or a placebo.

This chain links TRBV6-2 or TRBV6-3 with TRBJ2-1; 7 bases match TRBD1. The CDR3 runs 17 residues. Germline V gene sequence: CDR1 MNHEY, CDR2 SVGEGT. The trim removed 4 bases at V and 5 bases at J, leaving 14 bases unmatched. DNA of the CDR3: TGTGCCAGCAGTTCGGGAAACAGGGGTGGAAGAGACAATGAGCAGTTCTTC. Its protein product is CASSSGNRGGRDNEQFF.

This rearrangement joins TRBV18 to TRBJ2-1; 9 bases align to TRBD2. CDR1 and CDR2 (germline): KGHSH, LQKENI. This CDR3 is built from 15 residues. Trimming removed 0 bases from V and 9 bases from J; junction bases left unmatched: 6. The CDR3 is CASSPPGLAQAEQFF. CDR3 DNA: TGTGCCAGCTCACCACCGGGACTAGCCCAGGCTGAGCAGTTCTTC.

The V call is TRBV5-1, the J call TRBJ2-5; D possibly corresponds to TRBD1 (6 bases). Germline CDR1 reads SGHRS; CDR2 reads YFSETQ. CDR3 length: 14 amino acids. V lost 4 bases, J lost 1 base, and 11 bases lay in between. The CDR3 spells CASSLRQVQETQYF. The CDR3 DNA sequence: TGCGCCAGCAGCCTTAGACAGGTCCAAGAGACCCAGTACTTC. Supplemented by reference TRBV5-1 and TRBJ2-5, the full variable domain reads KAGVTQTPRYLIKTRGQQVTLSCSPISGHRSVSWYQQTPGQGLQFLFEYFSETQRNKGNFPGRFSGRQFSNSRSEMNVSTLELGDSALYLCASSLRQVQETQYFGPGTRLLVL.

This chain uses TRBV7-2 with TRBJ1-1; 8 nucleotides agree with TRBD1. CDR1 and CDR2 from the germline V gene are SGHTA and FQGNSA. The CDR3 extends over 16 amino acids. Trimming removed 5 bases from V and 1 base from J; junction bases left unmatched: 9. The CDR3 region is CASSPRGGQENTEAFF. CDR3 bases: TGTGCCAGCAGCCCTAGGGGGGGACAGGAGAACACTGAAGCTTTCTTT. Using reference TRBV7-2 and TRBJ1-1 for the parts outside the CDR3, the full variable domain is GAGVSQSPSNKVTEKGKDVELRCDPISGHTALYWYRQSLGQGLEFLIYFQGNSAPDKSGLPSDRFSAERTGGSVSTLTIQRTQQEDSAVYLCASSPRGGQENTEAFFGQGTRLTVV.

The genes are TRBV29-1 and TRBJ2-7; 9 bases fit TRBD1. The V segment lost 6 bases and the J segment 3 bases; nucleotides outside the gene matches: 6. The CDR3 is 13 residues long. Germline V gives CDR1 SQVTM, CDR2 ANQGSEA. CDR3 sequence: CSVGGQGHYEQYF. DNA for the CDR3: TGCAGCGTCGGTGGACAGGGGCACTACGAGCAGTACTTC.

The chain carries TRBV7-8 and TRBJ2-1, with D possibly matching TRBD1 (6 bases). Germline V gene sequence: CDR1 SGHVS, CDR2 FQNEAQ. V lost 4 bases, J lost 9 bases, and 16 bases lay in between. This CDR3 comprises 14 residues. In DNA, the CDR3 is TGTGCCAGCAGCTCCGGGACATTCTTCGGTGAGCAGTTCTTC. Translating it yields CASSSGTFFGEQFF.

The chain uses TRBV27 and TRBJ2-1; unclear D gene. The V end lost 5 bases, the J end lost 2 bases, and 16 bases lay between the germline ends. The V gene's germline CDR1 is MNHEY and CDR2 SMNVEV (reference sequence). The CDR3 runs 16 residues. This chain's CDR3 is CASSIDPRTTYNEQFF. Written as DNA, the CDR3 is TGTGCCAGCAGTATAGACCCGAGAACTACCTACAATGAGCAGTTCTTC.